The sequence of this T cell receptor beta chain was determined in a study of regulatory T cells in long-lasting Graves disease. Broader study findings: Persistent disease was associated with favored TRBV28 usage and with favored use of TRBJ1-2 and TRBJ2-5.

The CDR3 totals 12 residues. Trimming cost V 6 bases and J 6 bases, with 8 bases left between them. The germline V gene encodes CDR1 SGHAT and CDR2 FQDESV (reference sequence). There are many counts of this clonotype. The antigen is undetermined. Investigators prepared the TCR beta libraries by applying iRepertoire HTBI primers and Arm-PCR of CDR3 regions. TCRdb analysed the multiplex PCR reads with MiXCR anew, one entry per CDR3 protein. Of about 440,000 distinct CDR3 sequences in the sample, around 14% were seen once. Time point meaning: newly diagnosed GD, antithyroid drugs for less than 3 months. PBMC-derived RNA was used for the TCR library. Another study also made use of these data, one on T cells in Graves' hyperthyroidism and ophthalmopathy.

The rearrangement links TRBV11-1 to TRBJ2-2; unclear D gene. Sequenced here: peripheral blood mononuclear cells (PBMCs), sampled at new diagnosis, from a patient treated with antithyroid drugs. The receptor was isolated from a woman aged 25 to 45 with Graves disease. CDR3 nucleotide sequence: TGTGCCAGCAGTCCCTCGGCCGGGGAGCTGTTTTTT. It encodes CASSPSAGELFF.